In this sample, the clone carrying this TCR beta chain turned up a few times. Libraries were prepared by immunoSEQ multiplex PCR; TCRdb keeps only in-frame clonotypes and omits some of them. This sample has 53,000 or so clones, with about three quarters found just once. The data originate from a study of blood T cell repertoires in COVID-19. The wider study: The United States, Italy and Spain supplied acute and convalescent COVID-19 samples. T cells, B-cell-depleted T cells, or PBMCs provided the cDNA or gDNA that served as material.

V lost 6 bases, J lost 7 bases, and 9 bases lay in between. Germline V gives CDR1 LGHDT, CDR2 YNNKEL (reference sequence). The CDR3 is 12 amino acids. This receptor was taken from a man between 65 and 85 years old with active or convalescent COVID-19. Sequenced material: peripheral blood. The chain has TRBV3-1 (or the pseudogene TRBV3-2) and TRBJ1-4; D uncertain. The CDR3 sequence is CASSFGPEKLFF. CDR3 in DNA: TGTGCCAGCAGTTTTGGCCCTGAAAAACTGTTTTTT.